A selection of T cell receptor beta chains follows, all from one sample in a study of molecular identifiers for immune sequencing clone quantification. In TCRdb, the PCR reads were re-called with MiXCR into one record per CDR3 protein. The sample yields about 630,000 distinct CDR3 sequences, about 25% seen once. Material: naive CD8+ T cells from blood, with Jurkat cell RNA spiked in. All receptors derive from a human donor in good health. Some libraries in this study had Jurkat cell RNA spiked in. Each CDR3 is given with its conserved first and last residue. Fields, in order: D gene, clone size, V gene, J gene, CDR3 protein, CDR3 DNA. D genes are given only for firm matches. Rows give clone size only sometimes, using once, few, many, or a class for an expanded clone.

d_call: NA; clone_size: NA; v_call: TRBV6-5; j_call: TRBJ2-3; cdr3_aa: CASSLSGTHTDTQYF; cdr3_nt: TGTGCCAGCAGTCTTTCCGGGACACACACAGATACGCAGTATTTT
d_call: NA; clone_size: NA; v_call: TRBV4-2; j_call: TRBJ2-3; cdr3_aa: CASSPPATDTQYF; cdr3_nt: TGTGCCAGCAGCCCACCTGCCACAGATACGCAGTATTTT
d_call: TRBD1; clone_size: NA; v_call: TRBV5-1; j_call: TRBJ1-1; cdr3_aa: CASSFNPTGGVEAFF; cdr3_nt: TGCGCCAGCAGCTTCAACCCCACAGGGGGTGTTGAAGCTTTCTTT
d_call: NA; clone_size: many; v_call: TRBV9; j_call: TRBJ2-3; cdr3_aa: CASSIQGAVTDTQYF; cdr3_nt: TGTGCCAGCAGCATTCAGGGTGCTGTCACAGATACGCAGTATTTT
d_call: NA; clone_size: once; v_call: TRBV2; j_call: TRBJ1-1; cdr3_aa: CASRGTDRGYTEAFF; cdr3_nt: TGTGCCAGCAGAGGAACGGACCGGGGCTACACTGAAGCTTTCTTT
d_call: NA; clone_size: many; v_call: TRBV30; j_call: TRBJ1-5; cdr3_aa: CAWSAGAPGQPQHF; cdr3_nt: TGTGCCTGGAGTGCGGGGGCGCCGGGTCAGCCCCAGCATTTT
d_call: NA; clone_size: many; v_call: TRBV7-2; j_call: TRBJ1-4; cdr3_aa: CASSLVAGTNEKLFF; cdr3_nt: TGTGCCAGCAGCTTAGTGGCAGGGACTAATGAAAAACTGTTTTTT
d_call: NA; clone_size: NA; v_call: TRBV2; j_call: TRBJ2-2; cdr3_aa: CASSETLRGGENTGELFF; cdr3_nt: TGTGCCAGCAGTGAAACCCTGCGTGGGGGCGAGAACACCGGGGAGCTGTTTTTT
d_call: TRBD2; clone_size: few; v_call: TRBV29-1; j_call: TRBJ2-7; cdr3_aa: CSVDGGGADEQYF; cdr3_nt: TGCAGCGTTGATGGCGGGGGGGCCGACGAGCAGTACTTC
d_call: NA; clone_size: NA; v_call: TRBV7-9; j_call: TRBJ2-3; cdr3_aa: CASSPDPSTDTQYF; cdr3_nt: TGTGCCAGCAGCCCAGATCCTAGCACAGATACGCAGTATTTT
d_call: TRBD1; clone_size: many; v_call: TRBV10-3; j_call: TRBJ2-6; cdr3_aa: CAISRTGNSGANVLTF; cdr3_nt: TGTGCCATCTCAAGGACAGGGAACTCTGGGGCCAACGTCCTGACTTTC
d_call: NA; clone_size: many; v_call: TRBV29-1; j_call: TRBJ2-7; cdr3_aa: CSAEGLSYEQYF; cdr3_nt: TGCAGCGCGGAGGGACTTTCCTACGAGCAGTACTTC
d_call: NA; clone_size: many; v_call: TRBV7-9; j_call: TRBJ1-5; cdr3_aa: CASSPITGYQPQHF; cdr3_nt: TGTGCCAGCAGCCCAATCACGGGGTATCAGCCCCAGCATTTT
d_call: TRBD2; clone_size: NA; v_call: TRBV4-3; j_call: TRBJ2-2; cdr3_aa: CASSQGTLRSGALFF; cdr3_nt: TGCGCCAGCAGCCAAGGGACTCTACGGAGCGGGGCGCTGTTTTTT
d_call: TRBD1; clone_size: NA; v_call: TRBV19; j_call: TRBJ2-7; cdr3_aa: CASSKTTGTAYEQYF; cdr3_nt: TGTGCCAGTAGTAAAACTACCGGGACAGCCTACGAGCAGTACTTC
d_call: TRBD2; clone_size: few; v_call: TRBV7-9; j_call: TRBJ2-3; cdr3_aa: CASIIPSGSTDTQYF; cdr3_nt: TGTGCCAGCATCATTCCTAGCGGAAGCACAGATACGCAGTATTTT
d_call: NA; clone_size: few; v_call: TRBV20-1; j_call: TRBJ2-1; cdr3_aa: CSAPRTDFRSSYNEQFF; cdr3_nt: TGCAGTGCCCCCCGGACAGATTTCAGGAGCTCCTACAATGAGCAGTTCTTC
d_call: TRBD2; clone_size: NA; v_call: TRBV27; j_call: TRBJ2-7; cdr3_aa: CASSLGWGGGEQYF; cdr3_nt: TGTGCCAGCAGTTTGGGTTGGGGGGGAGGCGAGCAGTACTTC
d_call: NA; clone_size: NA; v_call: TRBV9; j_call: TRBJ2-5; cdr3_aa: CASSVEGGEVQETQYF; cdr3_nt: TGTGCCAGCAGCGTAGAGGGCGGGGAGGTACAAGAGACCCAGTACTTC
d_call: NA; clone_size: many; v_call: TRBV20-1; j_call: TRBJ1-2; cdr3_aa: CSASGDGSLYGYTF; cdr3_nt: TGCAGTGCTAGTGGGGACGGCAGTCTCTATGGCTACACCTTC
d_call: TRBD1; clone_size: NA; v_call: TRBV6-2/TRBV6-3; j_call: TRBJ1-5; cdr3_aa: CASSNDGAVGTGFNQPQHF; cdr3_nt: TGTGCCAGCTCGAACGACGGCGCTGTGGGGACAGGGTTCAATCAGCCCCAGCATTTT
d_call: NA; clone_size: NA; v_call: TRBV19; j_call: TRBJ2-3; cdr3_aa: CASSMIATDTQYF; cdr3_nt: TGTGCCAGTAGTATGATAGCGACAGATACGCAGTATTTT
d_call: NA; clone_size: NA; v_call: TRBV30; j_call: TRBJ1-1; cdr3_aa: CAWTTGSEAFF; cdr3_nt: TGTGCCTGGACTACCGGGAGCGAGGCTTTCTTT
d_call: TRBD1; clone_size: NA; v_call: TRBV7-6; j_call: TRBJ2-7; cdr3_aa: CASSPGQGISSYEQYF; cdr3_nt: TGTGCCAGCAGCCCCGGACAGGGGATTTCCTCTTACGAGCAGTACTTC
d_call: NA; clone_size: many; v_call: TRBV20-1; j_call: TRBJ2-7; cdr3_aa: CSASWGRGYEQYF; cdr3_nt: TGCAGTGCTAGTTGGGGGCGAGGCTACGAGCAGTACTTC
d_call: TRBD2; clone_size: NA; v_call: TRBV7-6; j_call: TRBJ2-7; cdr3_aa: CASSLDREGGERPYEQYF; cdr3_nt: TGTGCCAGCAGCTTAGATCGGGAGGGGGGAGAACGCCCCTACGAGCAGTACTTC
d_call: NA; clone_size: many; v_call: TRBV29-1; j_call: TRBJ2-3; cdr3_aa: CSVLGGTDTQYF; cdr3_nt: TGCAGCGTCTTAGGAGGCACAGATACGCAGTATTTT
d_call: NA; clone_size: many; v_call: TRBV27; j_call: TRBJ1-4; cdr3_aa: CASSLYPGAANEKLFF; cdr3_nt: TGTGCCAGCAGTTTATACCCAGGGGCGGCTAATGAAAAACTGTTTTTT
d_call: NA; clone_size: many; v_call: TRBV7-2; j_call: TRBJ1-1; cdr3_aa: CASSLEGMNTEAFF; cdr3_nt: TGTGCCAGCAGCTTAGAGGGGATGAACACTGAAGCTTTCTTT
d_call: NA; clone_size: NA; v_call: TRBV13; j_call: TRBJ2-7; cdr3_aa: CASSFQTDYEQYF; cdr3_nt: TGTGCCAGCAGCTTCCAGACAGACTACGAGCAGTACTTC
d_call: NA; clone_size: NA; v_call: TRBV7-9; j_call: TRBJ2-1; cdr3_aa: CASSLSPAYSEQFF; cdr3_nt: TGTGCCAGCAGCTTATCGCCAGCCTACAGTGAGCAGTTCTTC
d_call: NA; clone_size: NA; v_call: TRBV20-1; j_call: TRBJ1-1; cdr3_aa: CSARDRGGARTEAFF; cdr3_nt: TGCAGTGCTAGAGATCGGGGGGGGGCGCGGACTGAAGCTTTCTTT
d_call: NA; clone_size: NA; v_call: TRBV6-2/TRBV6-3; j_call: TRBJ2-7; cdr3_aa: CASREAPGTIYEQYF; cdr3_nt: TGTGCCAGCAGGGAAGCTCCCGGGACCATCTACGAGCAGTACTTC
d_call: NA; clone_size: many; v_call: TRBV5-1; j_call: TRBJ1-1; cdr3_aa: CASGVSETEAFF; cdr3_nt: TGCGCCAGCGGAGTAAGTGAAACTGAAGCTTTCTTT
d_call: NA; clone_size: many; v_call: TRBV20-1; j_call: TRBJ2-2; cdr3_aa: CSARIANTGELFF; cdr3_nt: TGCAGTGCTAGGATCGCGAACACCGGGGAGCTGTTTTTT
d_call: NA; clone_size: many; v_call: TRBV30; j_call: TRBJ1-1; cdr3_aa: CAWSYTRGAEAFF; cdr3_nt: TGTGCCTGGAGTTACACACGGGGGGCTGAAGCTTTCTTT
d_call: NA; clone_size: few; v_call: TRBV10-3; j_call: TRBJ2-7; cdr3_aa: CAKSPGQASRDEQYF; cdr3_nt: TGTGCCAAGTCGCCCGGGCAGGCGAGTCGAGACGAGCAGTACTTC
d_call: NA; clone_size: NA; v_call: TRBV5-1; j_call: TRBJ2-7; cdr3_aa: CASSLDRGRDFAYEQYF; cdr3_nt: TGCGCCAGCAGCTTGGATAGGGGCCGGGACTTCGCCTACGAGCAGTACTTC
d_call: NA; clone_size: few; v_call: TRBV7-6; j_call: TRBJ2-1; cdr3_aa: CASSLAGQAHEQFF; cdr3_nt: TGTGCCAGCAGCTTAGCGGGGCAGGCCCATGAGCAGTTCTTC